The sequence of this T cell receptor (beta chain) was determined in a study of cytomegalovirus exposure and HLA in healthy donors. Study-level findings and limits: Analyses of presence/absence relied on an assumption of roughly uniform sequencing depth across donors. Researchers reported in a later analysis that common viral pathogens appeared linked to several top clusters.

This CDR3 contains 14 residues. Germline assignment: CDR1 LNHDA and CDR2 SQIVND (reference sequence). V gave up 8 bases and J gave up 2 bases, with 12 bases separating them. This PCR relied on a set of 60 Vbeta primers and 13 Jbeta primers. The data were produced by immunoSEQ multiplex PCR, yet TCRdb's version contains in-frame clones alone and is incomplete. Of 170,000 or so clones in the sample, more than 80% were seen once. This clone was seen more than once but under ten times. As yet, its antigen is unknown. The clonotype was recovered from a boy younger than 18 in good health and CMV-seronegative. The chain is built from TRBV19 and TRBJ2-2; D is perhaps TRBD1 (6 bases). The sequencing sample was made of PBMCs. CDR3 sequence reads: CASRTVFNTGELFF. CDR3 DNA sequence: TGTGCCAGTCGGACAGTATTCAACACCGGGGAGCTGTTTTTT.